Listed below are T cell receptor beta chains from one sample, sequenced in a study of blood T cell repertoires in COVID-19. The repertoire was sequenced with immunoSEQ multiplex PCR; TCRdb's copy has only in-frame clones and lacks some. The sample contains about 430,000 clones, around 89% of which appear only once. The sequencing sample was made of PBMCs or T cells enriched from blood (not recorded which). These receptors were taken from a woman in her twenties or thirties with acute COVID-19. Both conserved end residues are part of each CDR3. A D gene is named only where the DNA matches it firmly. Expanded clones get a size class; other rows say once, few or many, or leave the size out.

clone_size: once
j_call: TRBJ1-5
d_call: -
v_call: TRBV14
cdr3_length: 12
cdr3_nt: TGTGCCAGCGAAGGAGGGGTTCAGCCCCAGCATTTT
cdr3_aa: CASEGGVQPQHF

clone_size: -
j_call: TRBJ1-2
d_call: TRBD1
v_call: TRBV2
cdr3_length: 14
cdr3_nt: TGTGCCAGCAGTGCGGGACAGGGGAGGTATGGCTACACCTTC
cdr3_aa: CASSAGQGRYGYTF

clone_size: few
j_call: TRBJ1-5
d_call: -
v_call: TRBV19
cdr3_length: 13
cdr3_nt: TGTGCCAGTAGTATTAACCCGTCGGGGCCCCAGCATTTT
cdr3_aa: CASSINPSGPQHF

clone_size: -
j_call: TRBJ2-1
d_call: TRBD2
v_call: TRBV2
cdr3_length: 14
cdr3_nt: TGTGCCAGCACTTCTAGCGGGGGAAGGGATGAGCAGTTCTTC
cdr3_aa: CASTSSGGRDEQFF

clone_size: -
j_call: TRBJ1-2
d_call: TRBD1
v_call: TRBV10-2
cdr3_length: 13
cdr3_nt: TGCGCCAGCAGTTTAAACAGGGGGTATGGCTACACCTTC
cdr3_aa: CASSLNRGYGYTF

clone_size: few
j_call: TRBJ1-5
d_call: -
v_call: TRBV19
cdr3_length: 14
cdr3_nt: TGTGCCAGTAGTACTGACACTAGCAATCAGCCCCAGCATTTT
cdr3_aa: CASSTDTSNQPQHF

clone_size: -
j_call: TRBJ1-2
d_call: TRBD1
v_call: TRBV6-5
cdr3_length: 14
cdr3_nt: TGTGCCAGCAGCGACTACGGACAGGGGTATGGCTACACCTTC
cdr3_aa: CASSDYGQGYGYTF

clone_size: -
j_call: TRBJ1-2
d_call: -
v_call: TRBV9
cdr3_length: 15
cdr3_nt: TGTGCCAGCAGCTCACGTACAGGGATGAGGTATGGCTACACCTTC
cdr3_aa: CASSSRTGMRYGYTF

clone_size: -
j_call: TRBJ1-5
d_call: -
v_call: TRBV19
cdr3_length: 16
cdr3_nt: TGTGCCAGTAGTGCGGGACCTCTCGGGGGCAATCAGCCCCAGCATTTT
cdr3_aa: CASSAGPLGGNQPQHF

clone_size: -
j_call: TRBJ2-5
d_call: TRBD1
v_call: TRBV29-1
cdr3_length: 17
cdr3_nt: TGCAGCGTCGTAGACAGGGGAATCGGCGGGTATCAAGAGACCCAGTACTTC
cdr3_aa: CSVVDRGIGGYQETQYF

clone_size: once
j_call: TRBJ2-2
d_call: TRBD2
v_call: TRBV4-1
cdr3_length: 18
cdr3_nt: TGCGCCAGCAGCCAAGATCCGGCTAGCGGGGGGGCCGCGGGGGAGCTGTTTTTT
cdr3_aa: CASSQDPASGGAAGELFF

clone_size: -
j_call: TRBJ2-3
d_call: TRBD2
v_call: TRBV4-1
cdr3_length: 19
cdr3_nt: TGCGCCAGCAGCCACGGAGGACTAGCGGGGAGTCCGGGTGTCGATACGCAGTATTTT
cdr3_aa: CASSHGGLAGSPGVDTQYF

clone_size: -
j_call: TRBJ1-5
d_call: -
v_call: TRBV4-3
cdr3_length: 17
cdr3_nt: TGCGCCAGCAGCCAAGACGCCTATGGACATCGAAATAATCCCCAGCATTTT
cdr3_aa: CASSQDAYGHRNNPQHF

clone_size: -
j_call: TRBJ2-2
d_call: TRBD1
v_call: TRBV19
cdr3_length: 16
cdr3_nt: TGTGCCAGTAGTATAACAGGGGGCGCGGGCACCGGGGAGCTGTTTTTT
cdr3_aa: CASSITGGAGTGELFF

clone_size: -
j_call: TRBJ2-2
d_call: -
v_call: TRBV4-3
cdr3_length: 16
cdr3_nt: TGCGCCAGCAGCCAAGATTCAGGGGTAGACACCGGGGAGCTGTTTTTT
cdr3_aa: CASSQDSGVDTGELFF

clone_size: -
j_call: TRBJ1-5
d_call: TRBD1
v_call: TRBV27
cdr3_length: 14
cdr3_nt: TGTGCCAGCAGCCCGACAGGGGGCAGTCAGCCCCAGCATTTT
cdr3_aa: CASSPTGGSQPQHF

clone_size: -
j_call: TRBJ2-2
d_call: TRBD1
v_call: TRBV3-1/TRBV3-2
cdr3_length: 19
cdr3_nt: TGTGCCAGCAGCAGGCTGACAGGGGGCTGGGATGTGGACTCCGGGGAGCTGTTTTTT
cdr3_aa: CASSRLTGGWDVDSGELFF

clone_size: -
j_call: TRBJ1-4
d_call: -
v_call: TRBV27
cdr3_length: 12
cdr3_nt: TGTGCCAGCAGTTCAGGAAATGAAAAACTGTTTTTT
cdr3_aa: CASSSGNEKLFF

clone_size: -
j_call: TRBJ1-1
d_call: TRBD1
v_call: TRBV7-9
cdr3_length: 15
cdr3_nt: TGTGCCAGCTCCGGGGGGGACAGGGGTATCACTGAAGCTTTCTTT
cdr3_aa: CASSGGDRGITEAFF

clone_size: -
j_call: TRBJ1-5
d_call: TRBD1
v_call: TRBV18
cdr3_length: 16
cdr3_nt: TGTGCCAGCTCACAGAGACAGGGGGCTAGCAATCAGCCCCAGCATTTT
cdr3_aa: CASSQRQGASNQPQHF

clone_size: -
j_call: TRBJ1-6
d_call: TRBD1
v_call: TRBV7-2
cdr3_length: 15
cdr3_nt: TGTGCCAGCAGCTTGTTGACAGGGGGTAATTCACCCCTCCACTTT
cdr3_aa: CASSLLTGGNSPLHF

clone_size: -
j_call: TRBJ1-1
d_call: -
v_call: TRBV5-1
cdr3_length: 15
cdr3_nt: TGCGCCAGCAGCTTGGCCCCAGGGGTGTCTTTAGAAGCTTTCTTT
cdr3_aa: CASSLAPGVSLEAFF

clone_size: -
j_call: TRBJ1-1
d_call: TRBD1
v_call: TRBV24-1
cdr3_length: 15
cdr3_nt: TGTGCCACCAGTGGGAGGACAGGGATGAACACTGAAGCTTTCTTT
cdr3_aa: CATSGRTGMNTEAFF

clone_size: few
j_call: TRBJ1-6
d_call: TRBD1
v_call: TRBV6-2/TRBV6-3
cdr3_length: 20
cdr3_nt: TGTGCCAGCAGTTACACCGCCGGGACAGGGGTGAGCTCCTATAATTCACCCCTCCACTTT
cdr3_aa: CASSYTAGTGVSSYNSPLHF

clone_size: -
j_call: TRBJ2-7
d_call: TRBD1
v_call: TRBV19
cdr3_length: 16
cdr3_nt: TGTGCCAGTAGTATTAACGGACAGGGGCCCTCCTACGAGCAGTACTTC
cdr3_aa: CASSINGQGPSYEQYF

clone_size: -
j_call: TRBJ2-7
d_call: -
v_call: TRBV11-2
cdr3_length: 12
cdr3_nt: TGTGCCAGCAGCTTAACCGGGATCGAGCAGTACTTC
cdr3_aa: CASSLTGIEQYF

clone_size: -
j_call: TRBJ1-2
d_call: TRBD1
v_call: TRBV2
cdr3_length: 14
cdr3_nt: TGTGCCAGCAGGGGCGGGACAGGGCAATATGGCTACACCTTC
cdr3_aa: CASRGGTGQYGYTF

clone_size: -
j_call: TRBJ2-3
d_call: -
v_call: TRBV19
cdr3_length: 13
cdr3_nt: TGTGCCAGTAGTATGGGGCCCTCTACTACGCAGTATTTT
cdr3_aa: CASSMGPSTTQYF

clone_size: -
j_call: TRBJ2-2
d_call: -
v_call: TRBV9
cdr3_length: 14
cdr3_nt: TGTGCCAGCAGTTTAGAGAGTTACACCGGGGAGCTGTTTTTT
cdr3_aa: CASSLESYTGELFF

clone_size: few
j_call: TRBJ1-5
d_call: -
v_call: TRBV5-4
cdr3_length: 15
cdr3_nt: TGTGCCAGCAGCTTTCCCCTGACAGTTAATCAGCCCCAGCATTTT
cdr3_aa: CASSFPLTVNQPQHF

clone_size: -
j_call: TRBJ1-1
d_call: -
v_call: TRBV7-9
cdr3_length: 15
cdr3_nt: TGTGCCAGCAGCTTAGCGTGGGGCAGTGAAACTGAAGCTTTCTTT
cdr3_aa: CASSLAWGSETEAFF

clone_size: few
j_call: TRBJ2-7
d_call: -
v_call: TRBV5-8
cdr3_length: 14
cdr3_nt: TGTGCCAGCAGCTTGGCCCCAGGTCAATACGAGCAGTACTTC
cdr3_aa: CASSLAPGQYEQYF

clone_size: -
j_call: TRBJ1-2
d_call: -
v_call: TRBV4-1
cdr3_length: 15
cdr3_nt: TGCGCCAGCAGCCAATCCGCCCGGGGGGCGGATGGCTACACCTTC
cdr3_aa: CASSQSARGADGYTF

clone_size: -
j_call: TRBJ1-1
d_call: -
v_call: TRBV3-1/TRBV3-2
cdr3_length: 11
cdr3_nt: TGTGCCAGCAGCCTTGAGACAGAAGCTTTCTTT
cdr3_aa: CASSLETEAFF

clone_size: -
j_call: TRBJ2-7
d_call: -
v_call: TRBV15
cdr3_length: 15
cdr3_nt: TGTGCCACCAGCAGAGATCGCGGGGTCACCTACGAGCAGTACTTC
cdr3_aa: CATSRDRGVTYEQYF

clone_size: -
j_call: TRBJ2-7
d_call: -
v_call: TRBV19
cdr3_length: 14
cdr3_nt: TGTGCCAGTAGTATAGGGGGAGAGGGCTACGAGCAGTACTTC
cdr3_aa: CASSIGGEGYEQYF

clone_size: -
j_call: TRBJ2-2
d_call: TRBD2
v_call: TRBV11-2
cdr3_length: 19
cdr3_nt: TGTGCCAGCAGCCTCGCCCGTGTTGGACTAGCGGGGCGGACCGGGGAGCTGTTTTTT
cdr3_aa: CASSLARVGLAGRTGELFF

clone_size: -
j_call: TRBJ2-6
d_call: TRBD1
v_call: TRBV9
cdr3_length: 17
cdr3_nt: TGTGCCAGCAGCGGACAGACAGGGGGATCTGGGGCCAACGTCCTGACTTTC
cdr3_aa: CASSGQTGGSGANVLTF

clone_size: once
j_call: TRBJ2-7
d_call: TRBD1
v_call: TRBV4-3
cdr3_length: 16
cdr3_nt: TGCGCCAGCAGCCAAGATTATGCAGGGGGCGGCTACGAGCAGTACTTC
cdr3_aa: CASSQDYAGGGYEQYF

clone_size: -
j_call: TRBJ2-5
d_call: -
v_call: TRBV25-1
cdr3_length: 14
cdr3_nt: TGTGCCAGCAGTGACCCGACAGTCGTAGAGACCCAGTACTTC
cdr3_aa: CASSDPTVVETQYF

clone_size: -
j_call: TRBJ2-7
d_call: -
v_call: TRBV4-3
cdr3_length: 16
cdr3_nt: TGCGCCAGCAGCCAAGAAAGGCAGGGTTCATCCTACGAGCAGTACTTC
cdr3_aa: CASSQERQGSSYEQYF

clone_size: -
j_call: TRBJ2-7
d_call: TRBD1
v_call: TRBV9
cdr3_length: 16
cdr3_nt: TGTGCCAGCAGCATCGCCGGGACAGGGGTTTTCTACGAGCAGTACTTC
cdr3_aa: CASSIAGTGVFYEQYF

clone_size: -
j_call: TRBJ2-3
d_call: TRBD2
v_call: TRBV3-1/TRBV3-2
cdr3_length: 19
cdr3_nt: TGTGCCAGCAGCTTCCGAAGTCCACTAGCGGGGGGGGGCACAGATACGCAGTATTTT
cdr3_aa: CASSFRSPLAGGGTDTQYF

clone_size: -
j_call: TRBJ2-1
d_call: TRBD1
v_call: TRBV2
cdr3_length: 12
cdr3_nt: TGTGCCAGCAGGGGGACAGCGAATGAGCAGTTCTTC
cdr3_aa: CASRGTANEQFF

clone_size: -
j_call: TRBJ1-1
d_call: -
v_call: TRBV10-1
cdr3_length: 12
cdr3_nt: TGCGCCAGCAGCGAGAGGGGTGGTGAAGCTTTCTTT
cdr3_aa: CASSERGGEAFF

clone_size: -
j_call: TRBJ2-1
d_call: -
v_call: TRBV24-1
cdr3_length: 13
cdr3_nt: TGTGCCACCAGTGCCTTGACTTGGAGCCAGCAGTTCTTC
cdr3_aa: CATSALTWSQQFF